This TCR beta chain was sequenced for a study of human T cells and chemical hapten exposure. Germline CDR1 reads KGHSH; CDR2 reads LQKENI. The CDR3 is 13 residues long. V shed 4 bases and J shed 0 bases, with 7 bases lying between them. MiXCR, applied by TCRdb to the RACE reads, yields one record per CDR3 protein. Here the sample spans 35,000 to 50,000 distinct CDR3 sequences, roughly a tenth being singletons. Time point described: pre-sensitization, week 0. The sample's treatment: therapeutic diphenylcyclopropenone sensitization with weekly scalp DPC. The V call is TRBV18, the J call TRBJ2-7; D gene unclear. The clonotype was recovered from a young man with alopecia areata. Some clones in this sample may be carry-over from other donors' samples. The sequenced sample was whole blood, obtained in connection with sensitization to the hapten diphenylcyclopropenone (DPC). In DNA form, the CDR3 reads TGTGCCAGCTCACGGGCGCCCTCCTACGAGCAGTACTTC. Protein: CASSRAPSYEQYF.